The TCR beta chain under discussion was sequenced for a study of OX40 agonist ivuxolimab in advanced cancers. The wider study: Earlier treatment with anti-PD-1, anti-PD-L1 or anti-CTLA-4 was permitted, and 35% to 45% had received some. Three patients had partial responses: one hepatocellular carcinoma, two cutaneous melanoma.

The study sampled blood at baseline, cycle 4 day 1, and cycle 7 day 1. Trimming removed 4 bases from V and 5 bases from J, with 10 bases in between. Germline lookup yields CDR1 SNHLY and CDR2 FYNNEI. The CDR3 length is 13 residues. Using immunoSEQ multiplex PCR, the repertoire was profiled, and TCRdb retains in-frame clones only, with some absent. Among fewer than 25,000 clones listed, about 90% were seen once. This clone was observed once. The rearrangement uses TRBV2 and TRBJ2-3; D unclear. The starting material was CD4+ or CD8+ T cells sorted from blood, obtained in a trial of the OX40 agonist ivuxolimab. This clonotype was sampled from an adult with an advanced solid tumor such as melanoma, head and neck, liver or kidney cancer. DNA of the CDR3: TGTGCCAGCAGTGCCCTCCTTGAAGATACGCAGTATTTT. Its protein is CASSALLEDTQYF.